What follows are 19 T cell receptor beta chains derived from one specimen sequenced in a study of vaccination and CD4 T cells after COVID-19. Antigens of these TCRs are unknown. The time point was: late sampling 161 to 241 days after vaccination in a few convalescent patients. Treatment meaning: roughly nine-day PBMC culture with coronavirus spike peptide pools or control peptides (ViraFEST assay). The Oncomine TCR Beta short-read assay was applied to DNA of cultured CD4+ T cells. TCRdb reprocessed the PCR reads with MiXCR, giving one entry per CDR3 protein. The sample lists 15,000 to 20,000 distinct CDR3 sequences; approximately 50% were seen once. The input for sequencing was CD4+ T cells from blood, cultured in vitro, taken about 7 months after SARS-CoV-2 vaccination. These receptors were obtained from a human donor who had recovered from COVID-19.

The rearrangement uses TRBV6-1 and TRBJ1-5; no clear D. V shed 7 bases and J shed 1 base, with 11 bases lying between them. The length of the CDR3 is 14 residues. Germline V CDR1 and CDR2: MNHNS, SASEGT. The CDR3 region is CASTTQSSNQPQHF. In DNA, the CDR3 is TGTGCCAGCACTACTCAGTCGAGCAATCAGCCCCAGCATTTT.

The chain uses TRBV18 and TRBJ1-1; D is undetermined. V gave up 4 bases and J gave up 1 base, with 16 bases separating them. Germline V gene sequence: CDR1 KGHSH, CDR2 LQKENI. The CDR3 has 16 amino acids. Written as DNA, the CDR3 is TGTGCCAGCTCACAGCCAGGAGCCAGAGCGAACACTGAAGCTTTCTTT. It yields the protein CASSQPGARANTEAFF.

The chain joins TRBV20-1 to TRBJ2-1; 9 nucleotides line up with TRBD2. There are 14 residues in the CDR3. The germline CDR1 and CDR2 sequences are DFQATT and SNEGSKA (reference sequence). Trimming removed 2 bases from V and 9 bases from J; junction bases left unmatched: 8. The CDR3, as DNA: TGCAGTGCTAGAATGGGCGGGAGGGCCTCTGAGCAGTTCTTC. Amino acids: CSARMGGRASEQFF.

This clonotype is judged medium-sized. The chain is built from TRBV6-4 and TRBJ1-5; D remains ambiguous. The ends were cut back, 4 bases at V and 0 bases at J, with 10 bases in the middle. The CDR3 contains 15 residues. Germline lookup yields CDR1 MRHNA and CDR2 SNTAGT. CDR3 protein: CASSGTPSSNQPQHF. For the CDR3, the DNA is TGTGCCAGCAGTGGCACACCATCTAGCAATCAGCCCCAGCATTTT.

The CDR3 sequence: CSAREGTGRNTQYF. The CDR3 bases are TGCAGTGCTAGAGAGGGGACAGGGAGGAATACGCAGTATTTT. The V and J genes are TRBV20-1 and TRBJ2-3, with 9 bases that match TRBD1. The CDR3 sequence is 14 residues long. Germline CDR1 and CDR2: DFQATT and SNEGSKA (reference sequence). V lost 0 bases, J lost 7 bases, and 5 bases stayed unmatched.

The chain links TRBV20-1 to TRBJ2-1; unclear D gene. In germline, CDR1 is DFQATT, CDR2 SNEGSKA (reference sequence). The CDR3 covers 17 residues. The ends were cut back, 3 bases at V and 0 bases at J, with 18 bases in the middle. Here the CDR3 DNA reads TGCAGTGCTAGTCTCCTTTCGCGGCAGTACTCCTACAATGAGCAGTTCTTC. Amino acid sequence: CSASLLSRQYSYNEQFF.

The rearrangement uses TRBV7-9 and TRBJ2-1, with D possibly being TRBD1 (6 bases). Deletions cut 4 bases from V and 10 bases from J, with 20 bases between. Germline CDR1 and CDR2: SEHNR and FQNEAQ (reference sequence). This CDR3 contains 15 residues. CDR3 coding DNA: TGTGCCAGCAGCTGGGGCCAGGGGCTCCGCCGGGAGCAGTTCTTC. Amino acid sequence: CASSWGQGLRREQFF.

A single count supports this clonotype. The CDR3: CAIGRGGDTDTQYF. CDR3 sequence (DNA): TGTGCCATCGGTCGGGGGGGCGACACAGATACGCAGTATTTT. The chain has TRBV10-3 and TRBJ2-3; 8 bases match TRBD2. This CDR3 contains 14 residues. Germline values: CDR1 ENHRY, CDR2 SYGVKD. With 8 bases clipped from V and 2 bases from J, the junction kept 6 bases outside the gene matches.

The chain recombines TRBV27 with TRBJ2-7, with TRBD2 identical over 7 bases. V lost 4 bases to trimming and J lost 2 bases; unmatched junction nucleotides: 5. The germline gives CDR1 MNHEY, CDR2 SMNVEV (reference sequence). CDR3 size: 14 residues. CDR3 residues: CASSSTSATYEQYF. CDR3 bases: TGTGCCAGCAGTTCCACTAGCGCTACCTACGAGCAGTACTTC.

CDR3 sequence: CASSLGYLTDTQYF. DNA for the CDR3: TGTGCCAGCAGCTTAGGCTATTTAACAGATACGCAGTATTTT. J is TRBJ2-3 and V is TRBV7-9; D is unresolved. The CDR3 has 14 amino acids. Germline V gene data show CDR1 as SEHNR and CDR2 as FQNEAQ (reference sequence). V lost 1 base to trimming and J lost 3 bases, with 8 bases between them. Drawing the rest from reference TRBV7-9 and TRBJ2-3, the complete variable domain is DTGVSQNPRHKITKRGQNVTFRCDPISEHNRLYWYRQTLGQGPEFLTYFQNEAQLEKSRLLSDRFSAERPKGSFSTLEIQRTEQGDSAMYLCASSLGYLTDTQYFGPGTRLTVL.

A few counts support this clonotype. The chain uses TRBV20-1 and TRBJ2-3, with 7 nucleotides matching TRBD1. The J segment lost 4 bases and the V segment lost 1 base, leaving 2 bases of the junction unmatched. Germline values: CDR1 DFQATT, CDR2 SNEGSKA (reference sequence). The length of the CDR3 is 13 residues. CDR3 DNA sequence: TGCAGTGCTAGAGGGGGGACAGCAGATACGCAGTATTTT. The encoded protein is CSARGGTADTQYF.

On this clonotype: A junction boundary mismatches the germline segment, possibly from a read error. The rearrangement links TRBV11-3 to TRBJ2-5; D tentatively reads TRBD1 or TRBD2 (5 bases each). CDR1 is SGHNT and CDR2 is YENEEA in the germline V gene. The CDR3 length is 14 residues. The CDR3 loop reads CASSLGTNQEAQYF. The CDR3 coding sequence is TGTGCCAGCAGCTTGGGGACCAACCAAGAGGCCCAGTACTTC.

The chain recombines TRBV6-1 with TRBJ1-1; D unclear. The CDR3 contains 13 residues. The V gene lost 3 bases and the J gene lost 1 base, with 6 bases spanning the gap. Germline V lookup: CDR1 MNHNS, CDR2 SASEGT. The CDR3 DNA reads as TGTGCCAGCAGTGATTTAGGGAACACTGAAGCTTTCTTT. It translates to CASSDLGNTEAFF.

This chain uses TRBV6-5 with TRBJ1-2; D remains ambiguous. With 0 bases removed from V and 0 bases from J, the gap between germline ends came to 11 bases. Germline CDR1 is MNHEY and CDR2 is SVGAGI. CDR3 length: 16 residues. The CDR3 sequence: CASSYSIGTANYGYTF. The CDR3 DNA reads TGTGCCAGCAGTTACTCTATTGGAACAGCTAACTATGGCTACACCTTC.

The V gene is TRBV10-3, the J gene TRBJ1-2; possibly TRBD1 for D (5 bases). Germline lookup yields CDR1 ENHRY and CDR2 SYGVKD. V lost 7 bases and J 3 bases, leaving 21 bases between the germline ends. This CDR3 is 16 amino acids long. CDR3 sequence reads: CAITSGRDFTDYGYTF. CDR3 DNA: TGTGCCATCACTTCTGGACGGGACTTTACGGACTATGGCTACACCTTC.

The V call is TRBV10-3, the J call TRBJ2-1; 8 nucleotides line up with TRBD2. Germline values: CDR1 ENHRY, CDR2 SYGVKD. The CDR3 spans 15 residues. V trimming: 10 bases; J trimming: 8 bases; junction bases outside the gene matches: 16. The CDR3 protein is CATNGGAVDGYEQFF. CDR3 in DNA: TGTGCCACCAACGGGGGGGCGGTGGACGGATATGAGCAGTTCTTC.

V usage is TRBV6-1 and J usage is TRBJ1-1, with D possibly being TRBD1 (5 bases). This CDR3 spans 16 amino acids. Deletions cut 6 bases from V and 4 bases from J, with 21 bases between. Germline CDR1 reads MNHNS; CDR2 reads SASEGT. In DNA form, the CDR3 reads TGTGCCAGCAGCTCCCATGACGGGGGGAGGGTCACTGAAGCTTTCTTT. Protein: CASSSHDGGRVTEAFF.

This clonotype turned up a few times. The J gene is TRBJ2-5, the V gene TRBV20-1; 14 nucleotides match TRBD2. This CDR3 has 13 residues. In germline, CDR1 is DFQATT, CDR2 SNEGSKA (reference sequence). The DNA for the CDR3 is TGCAGCGCCGGACTAGCGGGGGGCCGGACCCAGTACTTC. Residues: CSAGLAGGRTQYF.

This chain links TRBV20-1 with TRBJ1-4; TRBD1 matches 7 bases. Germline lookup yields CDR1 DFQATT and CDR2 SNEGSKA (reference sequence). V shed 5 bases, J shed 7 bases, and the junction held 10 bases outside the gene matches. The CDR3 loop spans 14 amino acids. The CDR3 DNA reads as TGCAGTGCTTACCCGACAGGGATTAGTGAAAAACTGTTTTTT. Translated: CSAYPTGISEKLFF.